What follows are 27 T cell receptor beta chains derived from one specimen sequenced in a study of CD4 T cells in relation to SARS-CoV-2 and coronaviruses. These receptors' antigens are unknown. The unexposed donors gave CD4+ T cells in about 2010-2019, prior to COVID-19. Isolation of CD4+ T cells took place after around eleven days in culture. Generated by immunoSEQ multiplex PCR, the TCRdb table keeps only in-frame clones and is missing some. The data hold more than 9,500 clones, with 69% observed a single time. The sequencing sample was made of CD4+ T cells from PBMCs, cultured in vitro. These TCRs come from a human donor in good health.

The DNA for the CDR3 is TGTGCCAGCAGCCACCCGAGTAGGGGGGCTAGCACAGATACGCAGTATTTT. Its protein product is CASSHPSRGASTDTQYF. The chain couples TRBV3-1 (or the pseudogene TRBV3-2) to TRBJ2-3; D assignment may be TRBD1 or TRBD2 (6 bases each). V lost 3 bases to trimming and J lost 0 bases, with 16 bases between them. Germline V gene sequence: CDR1 LGHDT, CDR2 YNNKEL (reference sequence). The CDR3 totals 17 residues.

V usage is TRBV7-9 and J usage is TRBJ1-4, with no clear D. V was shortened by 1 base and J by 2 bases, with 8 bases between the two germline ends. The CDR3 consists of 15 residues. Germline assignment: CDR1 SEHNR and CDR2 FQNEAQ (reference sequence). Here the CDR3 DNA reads TGTGCCAGCAGCTTAGGGACGGCGACTAATGAAAAACTGTTTTTT. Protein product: CASSLGTATNEKLFF.

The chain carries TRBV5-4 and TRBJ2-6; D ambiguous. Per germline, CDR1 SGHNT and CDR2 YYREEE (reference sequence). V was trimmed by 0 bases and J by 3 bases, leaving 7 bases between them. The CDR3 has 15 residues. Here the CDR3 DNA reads TGTGCCAGCAGCTTGGAGTCGCTTGGGGCCAACGTCCTGACTTTC. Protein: CASSLESLGANVLTF.

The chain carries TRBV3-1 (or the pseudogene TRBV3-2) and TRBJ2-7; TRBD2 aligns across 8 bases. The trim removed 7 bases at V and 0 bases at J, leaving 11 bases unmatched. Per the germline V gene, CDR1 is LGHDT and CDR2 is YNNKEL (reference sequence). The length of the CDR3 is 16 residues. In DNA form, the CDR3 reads TGTGCCAGCACTCCCTCGGGGGGGCGTAGCTCCTACGAGCAGTACTTC. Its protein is CASTPSGGRSSYEQYF.

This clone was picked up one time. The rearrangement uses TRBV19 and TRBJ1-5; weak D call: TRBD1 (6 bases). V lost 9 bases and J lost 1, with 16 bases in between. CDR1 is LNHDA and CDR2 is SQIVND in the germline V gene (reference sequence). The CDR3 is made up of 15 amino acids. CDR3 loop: CASSLRQVSNQPQHF. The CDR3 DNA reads TGTGCCAGCAGTCTCCGACAGGTGAGCAATCAGCCCCAGCATTTT.

The CDR3 protein is CASSRLAGNEQFF. CDR3 DNA sequence: TGTGCCAGTAGCAGACTAGCGGGAAACGAGCAGTTCTTC. V and J are TRBV19 and TRBJ2-1, with 11 bases lining up with TRBD2. Germline CDR1 and CDR2: LNHDA and SQIVND (reference sequence). The V and J ends lost 6 bases and 10 bases, in that order; junction bases with no gene match: 5. The CDR3 length is 13 residues.

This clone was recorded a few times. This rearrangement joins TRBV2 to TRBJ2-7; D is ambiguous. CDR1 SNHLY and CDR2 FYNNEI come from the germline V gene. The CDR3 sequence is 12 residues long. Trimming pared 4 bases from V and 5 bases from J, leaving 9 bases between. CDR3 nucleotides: TGTGCCAGCAGTGTAGTAGGGCACGAGCAGTACTTC. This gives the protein CASSVVGHEQYF.

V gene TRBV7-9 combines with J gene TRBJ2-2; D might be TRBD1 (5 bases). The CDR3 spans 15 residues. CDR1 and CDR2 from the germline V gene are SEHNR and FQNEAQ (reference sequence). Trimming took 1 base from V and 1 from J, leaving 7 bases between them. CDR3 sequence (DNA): TGTGCCAGCAGCTTAGGGGGCGGGAACACCGGGGAGCTGTTTTTT. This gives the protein CASSLGGGNTGELFF.

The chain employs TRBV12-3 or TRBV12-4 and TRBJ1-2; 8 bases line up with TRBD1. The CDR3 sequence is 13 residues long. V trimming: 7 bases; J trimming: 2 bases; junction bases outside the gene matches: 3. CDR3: CASTRTGNYGYTF. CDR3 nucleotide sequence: TGTGCCAGCACTAGGACAGGGAACTATGGCTACACCTTC.

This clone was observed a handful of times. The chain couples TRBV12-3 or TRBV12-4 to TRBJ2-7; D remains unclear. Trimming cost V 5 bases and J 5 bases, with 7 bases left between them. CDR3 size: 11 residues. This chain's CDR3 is CASSNSDEQYF. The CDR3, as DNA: TGTGCCAGCAGTAACTCGGACGAGCAGTACTTC.

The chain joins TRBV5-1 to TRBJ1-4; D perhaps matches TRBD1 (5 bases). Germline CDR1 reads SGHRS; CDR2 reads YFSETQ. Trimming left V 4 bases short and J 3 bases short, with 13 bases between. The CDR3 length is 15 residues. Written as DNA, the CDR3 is TGCGCCAGCAGCCCTCAGGGACGGGCTAATGAAAAACTGTTTTTT. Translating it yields CASSPQGRANEKLFF. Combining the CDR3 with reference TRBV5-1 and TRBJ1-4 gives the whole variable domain KAGVTQTPRYLIKTRGQQVTLSCSPISGHRSVSWYQQTPGQGLQFLFEYFSETQRNKGNFPGRFSGRQFSNSRSEMNVSTLELGDSALYLCASSPQGRANEKLFFGSGTQLSVL.

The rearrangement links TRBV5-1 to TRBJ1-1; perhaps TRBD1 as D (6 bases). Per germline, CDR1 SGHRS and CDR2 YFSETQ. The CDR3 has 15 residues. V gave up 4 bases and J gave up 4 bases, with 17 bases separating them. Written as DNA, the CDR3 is TGCGCCAGCAGCCTGGACAGCCGCCGGAGCACTGAAGCTTTCTTT. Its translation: CASSLDSRRSTEAFF.

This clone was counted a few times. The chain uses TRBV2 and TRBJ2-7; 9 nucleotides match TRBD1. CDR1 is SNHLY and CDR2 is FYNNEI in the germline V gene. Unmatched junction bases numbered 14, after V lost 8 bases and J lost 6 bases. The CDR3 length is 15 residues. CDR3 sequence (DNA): TGTGCCAGCCCCAAACCGGGACAGGGTCGGGTCGAGCAGTACTTC. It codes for CASPKPGQGRVEQYF. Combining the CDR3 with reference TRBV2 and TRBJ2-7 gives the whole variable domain EPEVTQTPSHQVTQMGQEVILRCVPISNHLYFYWYRQILGQKVEFLVSFYNNEISEKSEIFDDQFSVERPDGSNFTLKIRSTKLEDSAMYFCASPKPGQGRVEQYFGPGTRLTVT.

CDR3 loop: CASSLEGTNEKLFF. The DNA for the CDR3 is TGTGCCAGCAGTTTGGAAGGAACTAATGAAAAACTGTTTTTT. This chain links TRBV28 with TRBJ1-4; D call uncertain. The CDR3 spans 14 residues. Germline assignment: CDR1 MDHEN and CDR2 SYDVKM. The V end lost 3 bases, the J end lost 1 base, and 6 bases lay between the germline ends. Variable domain in full (rest from reference TRBV28 and TRBJ1-4): DVKVTQSSRYLVKRTGEKVFLECVQDMDHENMFWYRQDPGLGLRLIYFSYDVKMKEKGDIPEGYSVSREKKERFSLILESASTNQTSMYLCASSLEGTNEKLFFGSGTQLSVL.

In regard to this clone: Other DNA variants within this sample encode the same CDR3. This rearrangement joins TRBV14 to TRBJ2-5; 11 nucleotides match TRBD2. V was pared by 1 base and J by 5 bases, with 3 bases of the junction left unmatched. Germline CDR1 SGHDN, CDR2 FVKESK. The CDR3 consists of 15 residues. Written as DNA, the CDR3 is TGTGCCAGCAGCCAAGGACTAGCGGGAACTGAGACCCAGTACTTC. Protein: CASSQGLAGTETQYF.

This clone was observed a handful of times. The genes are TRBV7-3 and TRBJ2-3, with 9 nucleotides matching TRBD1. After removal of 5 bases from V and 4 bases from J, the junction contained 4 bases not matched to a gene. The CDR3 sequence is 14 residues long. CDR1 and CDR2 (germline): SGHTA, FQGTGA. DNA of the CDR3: TGTGCCAGCAGCCCTGACAGGGGGGCAGATACGCAGTATTTT. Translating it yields CASSPDRGADTQYF.

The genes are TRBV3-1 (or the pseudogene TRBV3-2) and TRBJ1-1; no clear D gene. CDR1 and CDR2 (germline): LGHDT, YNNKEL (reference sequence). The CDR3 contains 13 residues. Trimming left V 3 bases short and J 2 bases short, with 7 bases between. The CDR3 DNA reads TGTGCCAGCAGCCACGTGGACAACACTGAAGCTTTCTTT. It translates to CASSHVDNTEAFF.

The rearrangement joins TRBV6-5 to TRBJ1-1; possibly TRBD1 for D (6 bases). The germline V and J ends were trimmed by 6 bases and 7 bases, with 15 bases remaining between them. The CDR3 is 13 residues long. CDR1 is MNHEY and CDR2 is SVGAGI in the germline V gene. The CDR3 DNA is TGTGCCAGCAGGGACAGATTTAGCCTTGAAGCTTTCTTT. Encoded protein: CASRDRFSLEAFF.

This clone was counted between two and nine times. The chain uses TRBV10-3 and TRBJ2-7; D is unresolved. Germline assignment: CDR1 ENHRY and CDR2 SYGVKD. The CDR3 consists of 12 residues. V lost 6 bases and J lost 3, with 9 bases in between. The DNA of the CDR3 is TGTGCCATCAGCTCCGGAGTCTACGAGCAGTACTTC. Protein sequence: CAISSGVYEQYF.

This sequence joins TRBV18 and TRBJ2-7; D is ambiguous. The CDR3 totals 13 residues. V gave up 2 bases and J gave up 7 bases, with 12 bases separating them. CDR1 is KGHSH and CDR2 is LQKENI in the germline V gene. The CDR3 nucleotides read TGTGCCAGCTCACCAGGGCGGCAGTGGGAGCAGTACTTC. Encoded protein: CASSPGRQWEQYF. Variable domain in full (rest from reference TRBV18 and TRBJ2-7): NAGVMQNPRHLVRRRGQEARLRCSPMKGHSHVYWYRQLPEEGLKFMVYLQKENIIDESGMPKERFSAEFPKEGPSILRIQQVVRGDSAAYFCASSPGRQWEQYFGPGTRLTVT.

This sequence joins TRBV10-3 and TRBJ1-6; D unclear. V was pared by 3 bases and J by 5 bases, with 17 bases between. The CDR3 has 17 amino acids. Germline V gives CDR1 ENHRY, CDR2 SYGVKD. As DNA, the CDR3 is TGTGCCATCAGTGACCCGTCGCTTCGTGGCCATAATTCACCCCTCCACTTT. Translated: CAISDPSLRGHNSPLHF.

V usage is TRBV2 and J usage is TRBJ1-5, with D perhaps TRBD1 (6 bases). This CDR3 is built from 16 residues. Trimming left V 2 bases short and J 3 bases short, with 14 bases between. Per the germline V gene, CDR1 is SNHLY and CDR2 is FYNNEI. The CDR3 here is CASSESRTEANQPQHF. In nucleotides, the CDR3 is TGTGCCAGCAGTGAATCGAGGACAGAAGCCAATCAGCCCCAGCATTTT.

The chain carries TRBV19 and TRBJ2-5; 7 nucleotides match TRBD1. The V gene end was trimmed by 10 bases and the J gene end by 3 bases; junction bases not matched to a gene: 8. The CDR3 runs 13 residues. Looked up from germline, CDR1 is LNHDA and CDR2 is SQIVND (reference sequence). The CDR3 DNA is TGTGCCACTCATCCGGGACAGAAAGAGACCCAGTACTTC. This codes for CATHPGQKETQYF.

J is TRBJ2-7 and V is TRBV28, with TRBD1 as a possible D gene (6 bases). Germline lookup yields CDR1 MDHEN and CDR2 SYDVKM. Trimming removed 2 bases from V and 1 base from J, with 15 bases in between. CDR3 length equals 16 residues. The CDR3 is CASSLVGQLVSYEQYF. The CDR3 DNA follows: TGTGCCAGCAGTTTAGTAGGACAGCTTGTATCCTACGAGCAGTACTTC.

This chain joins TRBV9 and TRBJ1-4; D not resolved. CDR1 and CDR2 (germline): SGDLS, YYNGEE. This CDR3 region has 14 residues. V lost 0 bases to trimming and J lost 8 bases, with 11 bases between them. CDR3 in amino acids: CASSVGSLGEKLFF. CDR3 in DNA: TGTGCCAGCAGCGTAGGATCTCTTGGCGAAAAACTGTTTTTT.

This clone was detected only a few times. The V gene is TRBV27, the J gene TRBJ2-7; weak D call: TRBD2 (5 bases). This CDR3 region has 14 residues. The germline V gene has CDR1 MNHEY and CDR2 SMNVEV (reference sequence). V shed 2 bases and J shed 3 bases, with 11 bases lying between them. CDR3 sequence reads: CASSLGRGSYEQYF. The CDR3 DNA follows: TGTGCCAGCAGTTTAGGACGAGGGAGCTACGAGCAGTACTTC.

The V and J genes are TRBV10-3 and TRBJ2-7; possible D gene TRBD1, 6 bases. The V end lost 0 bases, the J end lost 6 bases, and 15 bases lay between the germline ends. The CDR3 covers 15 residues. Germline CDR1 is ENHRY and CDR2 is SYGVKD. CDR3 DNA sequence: TGTGCCATCAGTGAGTCACACGATAGGGGGATCGAGCAGTACTTC. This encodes CAISESHDRGIEQYF.